This T cell receptor beta chain was identified during a study of Graves' ophthalmopathy and Graves' hyperthyroidism. The table lists this clonotype with many counts. The authors amplified TCR beta CDR3 regions from RNA transcripts. HTBI-primed RT-PCR formed the first round, and a multiplex PCR formed the second. From the multiplex PCR reads, TCRdb called clonotypes with MiXCR, one entry per CDR3 protein. The sample yields 650,000 to 800,000 distinct CDR3 sequences, approximately 39% seen once. Looked up from germline, CDR1 is SGHTA and CDR2 is FQGNSA. The CDR3 is made up of 15 amino acids. The V end lost 5 bases, the J end lost 6 bases, and 14 bases lay between the germline ends.

The chain carries TRBV7-2 and TRBJ1-6; a possible D gene is TRBD1 (5 bases). This receptor was identified in an adult man with Graves' ophthalmopathy. Sequencing was done on a sample of peripheral blood. CDR3 nucleotides: TGTGCCAGCAGCCCCCGGACGGGGGGTAATTCACCCCTCCACTTT. Translated: CASSPRTGGNSPLHF.